The clone carrying this T cell receptor (beta chain) was found many times. The germline CDR1 and CDR2 sequences are SGHAT and FQNNGV. The V gene lost 10 bases and the J gene lost 4 bases, with 25 bases spanning the gap. This CDR3 has 16 amino acids. The data were taken from a study of shared clonotypes between healthy human individuals. This table comes from immunoSEQ multiplex PCR, and its TCRdb copy is limited to in-frame clones, with some not included. The sample contains about 110,000 clones, 68% of which appear only once. CD45RO+ cells plus CCR7-negative CD45RA+ TemRA cells formed CD8 memory. The sequence derives from a woman younger than 45 in good health. This rearrangement joins TRBV11-2 to TRBJ1-1; D perhaps matches TRBD1 (6 bases). Input material: memory CD8+ T cells sorted from blood. Noted subset: CD45RO+ cells pooled with CCR7-negative TemRA cells. The CDR3 here is CATPRAGPRGITEAFF. Here the CDR3 DNA reads TGTGCCACCCCACGCGCGGGCCCCAGGGGTATCACTGAAGCTTTCTTT.